The present entry profiles one TCR beta chain with its context. Its target is unknown. The assay was immunoSEQ multiplex PCR, and TCRdb's table has in-frame clones only and misses some. The sample has over 130,000 clones; 85% to 95% are singletons. CDR3 length: 13 amino acids. The germline CDR1 and CDR2 sequences are SGDLS and YYNGEE. V shed 7 bases and J shed 0 bases, with 9 bases lying between them. The sample originates from a study of CD4+ T cells in melanoma. Findings and caveats of the study: Neoantigen-specific CD4+ T cells in melanoma reportedly had diverse differentiation states. A reported correlation linked neoantigen-specific CD4+ T cells to CD8+, macrophage and B cell function.

This TCR came from a human donor with melanoma. The chain carries TRBV9 and TRBJ2-3; D remains ambiguous. CDR3 DNA sequence: TGTGCCAGCGCTTCACCTAGCACAGATACGCAGTATTTT. Encoded protein: CASASPSTDTQYF.